These 22 T cell receptor beta chains originate from one sample sequenced in a study of T cells in women clearing cervical HPV infection. TCRdb's copy holds only in-frame clones and misses some; the assay was immunoSEQ multiplex PCR. The sample includes about 31,000 clones. Material: blood buffy coat. These receptors came from a woman aged 18-70 years with a cervical HPV16 infection that either progressed to CIN3+ or cleared (not recorded which).

For this clone: The observed sequence ends 3 residues before the CDR3 terminus, with the missing tail filled in from the germline J gene. The chain combines TRBV7-2 with TRBJ2-5, with D maybe TRBD2 (5 bases). The CDR3 covers 14 residues. The germline CDR1 and CDR2 sequences are SGHTA and FQGNSA. The V gene lost 1 base and the J gene lost 3 bases, with 9 bases spanning the gap. CDR3 bases read: TGTGCCAGCAGCTTAGAAGCGACTAAAGAGACC. Its translation: CASSLEATKET. The complete CDR3 reads CASSLEATKETQYF.

About this clone itself: The read halts 3 residues ahead of the CDR3 end, with the missing end drawn from the germline J gene. This chain uses TRBV30 with TRBJ1-3; D perhaps matches TRBD1 (5 bases). V was shortened by 1 base and J by 4 bases, with 17 bases between the two germline ends. Germline V gives CDR1 GTSNPN, CDR2 SVGIG (reference sequence). CDR3 length: 16 amino acids. CDR3 DNA (partial): TGTGCCTGGAGTGACAGACAGAGGAATTTCGGAAACACC. It specifies CAWSDRQRNFGNT. The entire CDR3 protein is CAWSDRQRNFGNTIYF.

Comments on this clone: Sequencing ends 3 residues short of the CDR3 end; the germline J gene provides the rest. The chain links TRBV5-6 to TRBJ1-6, with D hard to call. The CDR3 contains 12 residues. Germline CDR1 is SGHDT and CDR2 is YYEEEE. V was pared by 3 bases and J by 10 bases, with 8 bases between. CDR3 region: CASSSTGSPLHF. The part of the CDR3 DNA that was read is TGTGCCAGCAGCTCGACTGGATCACCC.

In regard to this clone: The sequence runs out 3 residues before the end of the CDR3; the remainder is reconstructed from the germline J gene. Other DNA variants within this sample encode the same CDR3. The chain is built from TRBV7-9 and TRBJ1-1, with D perhaps TRBD1 (6 bases). The V end was cut by 0 bases, the J end by 2 bases, with 10 bases between. The V gene's germline CDR1 is SEHNR and CDR2 FQNEAQ (reference sequence). CDR3 length: 15 amino acids. This chain's CDR3 is CASSLAGAPNTEAFF. The CDR3 DNA, read in part, is TGTGCCAGCAGCTTAGCGGGGGCCCCTAACACTGAA.

A word on this clone: The read ends 3 residues shy of where the CDR3 ends; the end is completed using the germline J gene. This chain joins TRBV7-2 and TRBJ2-3; 9 positions match TRBD1. Germline V CDR1 and CDR2: SGHTA, FQGNSA. The CDR3 runs to 14 residues. The CDR3 loop is CASSQDRGGQPQYF. CDR3 bases read: TGTGCCAGCAGCCAGGACAGGGGTGGCCAGCCG.

The CDR3 DNA, read in part, is TGTGCCATCAGTGATGCACAGGTCTTCGGTCAGCCC. Protein sequence: CAISDAQVFGQP. From start to end, the CDR3 is CAISDAQVFGQPQHF. This sequence joins TRBV10-3 and TRBJ1-5; D is possibly TRBD1 (5 bases). The CDR3 end lies 3 residues beyond the end of the read and is filled in from the germline J gene. Trimming shortened V by 3 bases and J by 6 bases, and 15 bases separated the two germline ends. The germline V gene has CDR1 ENHRY and CDR2 SYGVKD. The CDR3 is made up of 15 amino acids.

Notes on this clone: The read is 3 residues too short to cover the CDR3 end, so that end is filled in from the germline J gene. The rearrangement joins TRBV24-1 to TRBJ2-1, with 7 bases matching TRBD2. The CDR3 sequence is 15 residues long. Germline trimming cut 1 base from V and 6 bases from J; bases unmatched to any gene: 5. The germline CDR1 and CDR2 sequences are KGHDR and SFDVKD. CDR3 region: CATSDLSLAVNEQFF. Partial CDR3 DNA: TGTGCCACCAGTGATTTAAGTCTAGCGGTCAATGAG.

This clone is deemed medium-sized by its frequency. The read falls 3 residues short of the CDR3 end, and the missing part is taken from the germline J gene. The chain employs TRBV7-2 and TRBJ2-4; maybe TRBD2 (6 bases). The CDR3 spans 14 residues. V lost 5 bases and J 4 bases, leaving 12 bases between the germline ends. Germline V gene data show CDR1 as SGHTA and CDR2 as FQGNSA. The part of the CDR3 DNA that was read is TGTGCCAGCAGCCCCCGGGACTGGAAAAACATT. Its translation is CASSPRDWKNI. From start to end, the CDR3 is CASSPRDWKNIQYF.

About this clone: The CDR3 extends 3 residues past the end of the read, so its final part is completed from the germline J gene. The chain carries TRBV13 and TRBJ2-7, with TRBD2 identical over 9 bases. This CDR3 comprises 15 residues. J lost 5 bases, V lost 5 bases, and 10 bases had no gene match. CDR1 and CDR2 from the germline V gene are PRHDT and FYEKMQ (reference sequence). The covered CDR3 bases are TGTGCCAGCAGCGTACGACTAGCGGCAGAAGACGAG. Protein: CASSVRLAAEDE. The whole CDR3 is CASSVRLAAEDEQYF.

Details on this clone: The read gets to within 3 residues of the CDR3 end, and the germline J gene fills in the rest. The rearrangement uses TRBV7-2 and TRBJ1-2; no definite D call. Germline values: CDR1 SGHTA, CDR2 FQGNSA. The CDR3 totals 15 residues. CDR3 amino acids: CASSLSVSFAYDYTF. Partial CDR3 DNA: TGTGCCAGCAGCTTATCTGTCTCTTTTGCCTACGAC.

Notes on this clone: The CDR3 end falls 3 residues outside the read, so it is completed with the germline J gene. The V gene is TRBV7-9, the J gene TRBJ2-4; perhaps TRBD2 as D (5 bases). CDR3 length: 13 residues. Germline V gene sequence: CDR1 SEHNR, CDR2 FQNEAQ (reference sequence). CDR3 bases read: TGTGCCAGCAGAGCCGGGGTTAACTATGGT. It codes for CASRAGVNYG. The CDR3 in its entirety is CASRAGVNYGQYF.

The DNA read from the CDR3 is TGCAGCGTGGGAGCGGACAGGGGGCAATACGAG. Protein product: CSVGADRGQYE. The complete CDR3 protein is CSVGADRGQYEQYF. The V gene is TRBV29-1, the J gene TRBJ2-7, with 11 positions matching TRBD1. The sequence runs out 3 residues before the end of the CDR3; the remainder is reconstructed from the germline J gene. Trimming removed 6 bases from V and 4 bases from J; junction bases left unmatched: 8. CDR1 and CDR2 (germline): SQVTM, ANQGSEA. There are 14 residues in the CDR3.

Regarding this clone: The read gets to within 3 residues of the CDR3 end, and the germline J gene fills in the rest. The rearrangement uses TRBV7-7 and TRBJ2-2, with TRBD1 matching over 8 bases. V shed 5 bases, J shed 6 bases, and the junction held 8 bases outside the gene matches. CDR3 length equals 15 residues. Germline CDR1 reads SSHAT; CDR2 reads FNYEAQ (reference sequence). The covered CDR3 bases are TGTGCCAGCAGCCCCCGGACAGGGCGCGCCGGGGAG. Residues: CASSPRTGRAGE. The CDR3 in its entirety is CASSPRTGRAGELFF.

Details on this clone: The CDR3 end falls 3 residues outside the read, so it is completed with the germline J gene. The chain employs TRBV7-9 and TRBJ2-4, with 7 positions matching TRBD1. The length of the CDR3 is 15 residues. V lost 3 bases and J lost 3; bases outside the gene matches: 5. The germline gives CDR1 SEHNR, CDR2 FQNEAQ (reference sequence). CDR3 amino acids: CASSFAGTVKNIQYF. Partial CDR3 DNA: TGTGCCAGCAGCTTTGCTGGGACAGTCAAAAACATT.

Worth noting for this clone: The CDR3 end is not reached by the read, which stops 3 residues before it; the germline J gene fills it in. The gene calls are TRBV20-1 and TRBJ2-4; 11 bases agree with TRBD1. The CDR3 sequence is 14 residues long. CDR1 DFQATT and CDR2 SNEGSKA come from the germline V gene (reference sequence). CDR3 amino acids: CSATPGQGVLGQYF. The CDR3 DNA, read in part, is TGCAGTGCTACCCCGGGACAGGGGGTTCTTGGT.

As for this clone: The read ends 3 residues before the CDR3 terminus; that terminus is restored from the germline J gene. This rearrangement joins TRBV20-1 to TRBJ2-7, with D hard to call. The ends were cut back, 5 bases at V and 6 bases at J, with 14 bases in the middle. CDR1 and CDR2 (germline): DFQATT, SNEGSKA (reference sequence). The CDR3 is 12 amino acids. The DNA read from the CDR3 is TGCAGTGCTCCACGAGAAGGTACCGAG. Its translation: CSAPREGTE. The full-length CDR3 reads as CSAPREGTEQYF.

Concerning this clone itself: The CDR3 end is not reached by the read, which stops 3 residues before it; the germline J gene fills it in. The rearrangement uses TRBV2 and TRBJ1-1, with D possibly being TRBD1 (6 bases). The CDR3 length is 15 residues. Germline loops: CDR1 SNHLY, CDR2 FYNNEI. V lost 0 bases, J lost 6 bases, and 14 bases lay in between. CDR3 DNA (partial): TGTGCCAGCAGTGAAGCGCTTCACCAGGGGTCTGAA. Its protein product is CASSEALHQGSE. The entire CDR3 is CASSEALHQGSEAFF.

Comments on this clone: The read finishes 3 residues shy of the CDR3 end, and the germline J gene is used to complete it. J is TRBJ1-5 and V is TRBV20-1; the match to TRBD1 covers 7 bases. J gave up 6 bases and V 3 bases, and 2 bases lay outside the gene matches. Germline values: CDR1 DFQATT, CDR2 SNEGSKA (reference sequence). The CDR3 consists of 12 residues. The CDR3 protein is CSARTGLQPQHF. Incomplete CDR3 DNA: TGCAGTGCTAGGACAGGGCTTCAGCCC.

Remarks on this clone: Sequencing ends 3 residues short of the CDR3 end; the germline J gene provides the rest. The rearrangement joins TRBV19 to TRBJ2-3; the match to TRBD2 covers 7 bases. The CDR3 spans 16 residues. Germline V gene sequence: CDR1 LNHDA, CDR2 SQIVND (reference sequence). After removal of 5 bases from V and 3 bases from J, the junction contained 11 bases not matched to a gene. CDR3 in amino acids: CASSPPKRGATDTQYF. The part of the CDR3 DNA that was read is TGTGCCAGTAGTCCGCCAAAGCGGGGAGCTACAGATACG.

Details on this clone: The read gets to within 3 residues of the CDR3 end, and the germline J gene fills in the rest. This chain joins TRBV19 and TRBJ2-4, with 7 bases lining up with TRBD1. Germline V CDR1 and CDR2: LNHDA, SQIVND (reference sequence). The CDR3 has 18 residues. The CDR3 sequence is CASMWKPGQTDVNYGQYF. CDR3 DNA, as far as it was read: TGTGCCAGTATGTGGAAGCCGGGACAGACCGATGTTAACTATGGT.

Worth noting for this clone: The read ends 3 residues early relative to the CDR3; the germline J gene fills the gap. This chain uses TRBV14 with TRBJ2-4, with 12 positions matching TRBD2. After removal of 4 bases from V and 3 bases from J, the junction contained 10 bases not matched to a gene. Germline V gene lookup returns CDR1 SGHDN and CDR2 FVKESK. The CDR3 has 18 amino acids. The CDR3 sequence: CASSPRTSGDSVKNIQYF. The CDR3 DNA, read in part, is TGTGCCAGCAGCCCGCGGACTAGCGGGGATAGCGTCAAAAACATT. Combining the CDR3 with reference TRBV14 and TRBJ2-4 gives the whole variable domain EAGVTQFPSHSVIEKGQTVTLRCDPISGHDNLYWYRRVMGKEIKFLLHFVKESKQDESGMPNNRFLAERTGGTYSTLKVQPAELEDSGVYFCASSPRTSGDSVKNIQYFGAGTRLSVL.

On this clone itself: The CDR3 end lies 3 residues beyond the end of the read and is filled in from the germline J gene. The chain couples TRBV18 to TRBJ2-6; unclear D gene. Trimming stripped 4 bases from V and 4 bases from J, with 11 bases between. Per germline, CDR1 KGHSH and CDR2 LQKENI. CDR3 length: 15 residues. Incomplete CDR3 DNA: TGTGCCAGCTCACTCGGGTCTCGAGGGGCCAACGTC. The encoded protein is CASSLGSRGANV. The complete CDR3 protein is CASSLGSRGANVLTF.